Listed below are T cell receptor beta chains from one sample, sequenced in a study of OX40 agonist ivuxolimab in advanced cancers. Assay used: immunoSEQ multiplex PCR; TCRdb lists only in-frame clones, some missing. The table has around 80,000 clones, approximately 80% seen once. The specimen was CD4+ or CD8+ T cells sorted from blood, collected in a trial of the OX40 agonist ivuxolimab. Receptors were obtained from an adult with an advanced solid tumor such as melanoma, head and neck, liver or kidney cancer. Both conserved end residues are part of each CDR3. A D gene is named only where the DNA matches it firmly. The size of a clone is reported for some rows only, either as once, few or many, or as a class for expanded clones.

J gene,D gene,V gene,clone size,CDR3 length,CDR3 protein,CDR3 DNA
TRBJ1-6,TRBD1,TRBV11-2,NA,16,CASSTPQGWRGSPLHF,TGTGCCAGCAGCACTCCACAGGGGTGGCGGGGTTCACCCCTCCACTTT
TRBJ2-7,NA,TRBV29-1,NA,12,CSVSTSNWGQYF,TGCAGCGTTTCGACATCCAACTGGGGGCAGTACTTC
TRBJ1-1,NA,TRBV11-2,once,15,CASSLVAGADTEAFF,TGTGCCAGCAGCTTAGTGGCGGGCGCGGACACTGAAGCTTTCTTT
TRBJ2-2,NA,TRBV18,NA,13,CASSDTNTGELFF,TGTGCCAGCTCAGACACGAACACCGGGGAGCTGTTTTTT
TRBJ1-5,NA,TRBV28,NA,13,CASYGGAGQPQHF,TGTGCCAGCTATGGGGGGGCGGGACAGCCCCAGCATTTT
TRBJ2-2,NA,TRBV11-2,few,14,CASSFIRDTGELFF,TGTGCCAGCAGCTTTATCAGGGATACCGGGGAGCTGTTTTTT
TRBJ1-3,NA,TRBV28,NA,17,CASSTGVGAPRGNTIYF,TGTGCCAGCAGCACCGGGGTAGGGGCCCCTCGTGGAAACACCATATATTTT
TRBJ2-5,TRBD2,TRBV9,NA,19,CASSAGGLAGSLGRQTQYF,TGTGCCAGCAGCGCCGGGGGACTAGCGGGCTCCCTCGGTCGGCAGACCCAGTACTTC
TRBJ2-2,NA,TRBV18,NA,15,CASSPLTEGTGELFF,TGTGCCAGCTCACCATTGACAGAGGGCACCGGGGAGCTGTTTTTT
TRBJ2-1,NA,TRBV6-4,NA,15,CASSLLGTASDEQFF,TGTGCCAGCAGTCTTCTCGGGACGGCGAGTGATGAGCAGTTCTTC
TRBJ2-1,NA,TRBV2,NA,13,CASSPRLGNEQFF,TGTGCCAGCAGTCCCCGATTGGGGAATGAGCAGTTCTTC
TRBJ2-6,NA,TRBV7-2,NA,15,CASSLDSSGANVLTF,TGTGCCAGCAGCTTAGACAGCTCTGGGGCCAACGTCCTGACTTTC
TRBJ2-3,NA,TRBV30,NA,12,CAWSVSADTQYF,TGTGCCTGGAGCGTCTCGGCAGATACGCAGTATTTT
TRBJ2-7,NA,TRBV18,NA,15,CASSPQGSRGYEQYF,TGTGCCAGCTCACCCCAGGGTTCTAGGGGATACGAGCAGTACTTC
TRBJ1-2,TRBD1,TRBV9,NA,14,CASSARQGAGGYTF,TGTGCCAGCAGCGCAAGACAGGGGGCGGGTGGCTACACCTTC
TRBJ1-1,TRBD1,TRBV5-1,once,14,CASSDRQGPTEAFF,TGCGCCAGCAGCGACCGACAGGGTCCGACTGAAGCTTTCTTT
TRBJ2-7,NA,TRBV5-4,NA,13,CASSLGRSYEQYF,TGTGCCAGCAGCTTGGGGAGATCCTACGAGCAGTACTTC
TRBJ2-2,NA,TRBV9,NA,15,CASSKQGSNTGELFF,TGTGCCAGCAGCAAACAGGGATCGAACACCGGGGAGCTGTTTTTT
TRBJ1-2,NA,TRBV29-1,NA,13,CSVAPDGPYGYTF,TGCAGCGTTGCCCCAGACGGACCCTATGGCTACACCTTC
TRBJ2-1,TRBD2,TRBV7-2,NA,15,CASSSGTSGRREQFF,TGTGCCAGCAGCTCCGGGACTAGCGGGAGACGTGAGCAGTTCTTC
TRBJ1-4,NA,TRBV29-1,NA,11,CSVREGEKLFF,TGCAGCGTTCGAGAGGGGGAAAAACTGTTTTTT
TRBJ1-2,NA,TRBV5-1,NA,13,CASSSDSTYGYTF,TGCGCCAGCAGCTCCGACAGCACCTATGGCTACACCTTC
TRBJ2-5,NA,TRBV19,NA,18,CASSNPLSPGVGKETQYF,TGTGCCAGTAGTAACCCCCTCTCCCCCGGGGTAGGGAAAGAGACCCAGTACTTC
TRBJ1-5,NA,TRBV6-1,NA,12,CASKFEGQPQHF,TGTGCCAGCAAATTTGAGGGGCAGCCCCAGCATTTT
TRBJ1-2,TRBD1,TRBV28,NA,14,CASTNRGTNYGYTF,TGTGCCAGCACTAACAGGGGGACTAACTATGGCTACACCTTC
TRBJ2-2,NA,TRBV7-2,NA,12,CASSWFTGELFF,TGTGCCAGCAGCTGGTTCACCGGGGAGCTGTTTTTT
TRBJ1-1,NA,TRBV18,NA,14,CASSSGTVNTEAFF,TGTGCCAGCTCAAGCGGGACGGTGAACACTGAAGCTTTCTTT
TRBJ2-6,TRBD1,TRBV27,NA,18,CASSRWTGFRSGANVLTF,TGTGCCAGCAGCCGGTGGACAGGGTTTCGCTCTGGGGCCAACGTCCTGACTTTC
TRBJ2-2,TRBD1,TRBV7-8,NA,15,CASSLEHRGSGELFF,TGTGCCAGCAGCTTAGAACACAGGGGGAGCGGGGAGCTGTTTTTT
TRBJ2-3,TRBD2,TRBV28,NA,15,CASSPSVAGGDTQYF,TGTGCCAGCAGTCCCTCGGTAGCGGGAGGAGATACGCAGTATTTT
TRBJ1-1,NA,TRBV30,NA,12,CAWSPLGIEAFF,TGTGCCTGGAGTCCTCTCGGGATAGAAGCTTTCTTT
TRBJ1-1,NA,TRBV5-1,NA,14,CASSLANPNTEAFF,TGCGCCAGCAGCTTGGCCAACCCGAACACTGAAGCTTTCTTT
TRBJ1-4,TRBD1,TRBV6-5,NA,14,CASSPSDRAGKLFF,TGTGCCAGCAGCCCCTCGGACAGGGCGGGAAAACTGTTTTTT
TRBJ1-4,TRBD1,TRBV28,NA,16,CASSISGGPLGEKLFF,TGTGCCAGCAGTATCTCAGGGGGCCCCTTGGGGGAAAAACTGTTTTTT
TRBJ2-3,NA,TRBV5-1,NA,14,CASSLDTRTDTQYF,TGCGCCAGCAGCTTAGACACCCGCACAGATACGCAGTATTTT